These 18 T cell receptor beta chains share one sample of origin, sequenced in a study of blood T cell repertoires in COVID-19. The method was immunoSEQ multiplex PCR; TCRdb's version includes in-frame clones alone and lacks a portion of them. This sample has 350,000 to 450,000 clones, with just over 90% found just once. The sequenced sample was PBMCs or T cells enriched from blood (not recorded which). Receptor source: a woman in her forties who had been exposed to COVID-19.

The chain joins TRBV27 to TRBJ2-2; D perhaps matches TRBD2 (6 bases). This CDR3 region has 14 residues. Germline V lookup: CDR1 MNHEY, CDR2 SMNVEV (reference sequence). Trimming removed 4 bases at V and 5 bases at J, with 11 bases between. The CDR3 DNA reads as TGTGCCAGCAGTTGGGGGGACCCAACCGGGGAGCTGTTTTTT. Protein product: CASSWGDPTGELFF.

The chain employs TRBV5-4 and TRBJ1-5; D is possibly TRBD1 (6 bases). Germline CDR1 reads SGHNT; CDR2 reads YYREEE (reference sequence). The CDR3 totals 13 residues. The V end was cut by 0 bases, the J end by 5 bases, with 6 bases between. The CDR3 DNA follows: TGTGCCAGCAGCTTGGGGACAGATCAGCCCCAGCATTTT. This translates into CASSLGTDQPQHF.

The rearrangement links TRBV19 to TRBJ1-2; 7 positions agree with TRBD1. The CDR3 length is 13 residues. The V segment lost 6 bases and the J segment 6 bases; nucleotides outside the gene matches: 7. Germline V lookup: CDR1 LNHDA, CDR2 SQIVND (reference sequence). The CDR3 sequence is CASSTTGYNGYTF. The DNA for the CDR3 is TGTGCCAGTAGCACGACAGGGTACAATGGCTACACCTTC.

The V and J genes are TRBV10-3 and TRBJ2-7, with D perhaps matching TRBD1 (6 bases). The ends were cut back, 4 bases at V and 5 bases at J, with 12 bases in the middle. Germline values: CDR1 ENHRY, CDR2 SYGVKD. CDR3 size: 13 residues. The CDR3 DNA is TGTGCCATCAGTGTGGGGGCGTCTAACGAGCAGTACTTC. This sequence encodes CAISVGASNEQYF.

The rearrangement joins TRBV2 to TRBJ1-6; TRBD1 agrees at 7 bases. V gave up 7 bases and J gave up 7 bases; unmatched junction bases: 10. This CDR3 contains 15 residues. CDR1 and CDR2 from the germline V gene are SNHLY and FYNNEI. The CDR3 region has the DNA TGTGCCAGCATCAACCGGGACAGTGGCAATTCACCCCTCCACTTT. Protein sequence: CASINRDSGNSPLHF.

The chain joins TRBV5-1 to TRBJ2-7; no reliable D call. Trimming stripped 4 bases from V and 4 bases from J, with 12 bases between. The germline gives CDR1 SGHRS, CDR2 YFSETQ. The CDR3 consists of 13 residues. The CDR3 DNA reads TGCGCCAGCAGCACTACGACGGATTACGAGCAGTACTTC. As protein: CASSTTTDYEQYF.

This clone appeared a few times. The rearrangement uses TRBV25-1 and TRBJ1-2; 7 nucleotides match TRBD1. The length of the CDR3 is 15 residues. CDR1 MGHDK and CDR2 SYGVNS come from the germline V gene. The trim removed 2 bases at V and 2 bases at J, leaving 5 bases unmatched. CDR3 sequence reads: CASSEAQGGNYGYTF. The DNA for the CDR3 is TGTGCCAGCAGTGAAGCCCAGGGGGGAAACTATGGCTACACCTTC.

The chain uses TRBV5-1 and TRBJ1-1; no definite D call. The germline V gene has CDR1 SGHRS and CDR2 YFSETQ. The CDR3 has 12 residues. Trimming took 4 bases from V and 5 from J, leaving 9 bases between them. The CDR3 nucleotides read TGCGCCAGCAGCCCTTTCGGGACTGAAGCTTTCTTT. Translated, it gives CASSPFGTEAFF.

This clone showed up just once. The chain uses TRBV25-1 and TRBJ2-5, with 8 bases that match TRBD1. CDR1 and CDR2 from the germline V gene are MGHDK and SYGVNS. The J segment lost 5 bases and the V segment lost 2 bases, leaving 4 bases of the junction unmatched. The CDR3 is 14 amino acids. CDR3 sequence: CASSEQGAWETQYF. Here the CDR3 DNA reads TGTGCCAGCAGTGAACAGGGGGCATGGGAGACCCAGTACTTC.

V and J are TRBV2 and TRBJ2-5, with TRBD1 identical over 8 bases. This CDR3 region has 12 residues. CDR1 and CDR2 from the germline V gene are SNHLY and FYNNEI. J was trimmed by 5 bases and V by 6 bases; bases with no gene match: 2. Written as DNA, the CDR3 is TGTGCCAGCAGGGCAGGGGGCGAGACCCAGTACTTC. Translating gives CASRAGGETQYF. The entire variable domain, with the rest obtained from reference TRBV2 and TRBJ2-5, is as follows: EPEVTQTPSHQVTQMGQEVILRCVPISNHLYFYWYRQILGQKVEFLVSFYNNEISEKSEIFDDQFSVERPDGSNFTLKIRSTKLEDSAMYFCASRAGGETQYFGPGTRLLVL.

In its sample, this clone was seen once. Other DNA variants within this sample encode the same CDR3. V and J are TRBV7-3 and TRBJ2-2; maybe TRBD1 (6 bases). The CDR3 has 15 amino acids. Germline V gene data show CDR1 as SGHTA and CDR2 as FQGTGA. V lost 1 base and J 5 bases, leaving 11 bases between the germline ends. This CDR3 reads CASSLIGGGTGELFF. CDR3 in DNA: TGTGCCAGCAGCTTAATAGGGGGTGGGACCGGGGAGCTGTTTTTT.

V is TRBV7-9 and J is TRBJ2-5; the match to TRBD2 covers 11 bases. Germline trimming cut 3 bases from V and 4 bases from J; bases unmatched to any gene: 4. CDR1 SEHNR and CDR2 FQNEAQ come from the germline V gene (reference sequence). The CDR3 has 15 residues. CDR3 sequence: CASSFAGTSGETQYF. The DNA of the CDR3 is TGTGCCAGCAGCTTCGCCGGGACTAGCGGAGAGACCCAGTACTTC.

The chain links TRBV10-1 to TRBJ1-4; no firm D call. The V and J ends lost 0 bases and 7 bases respectively, with 3 bases between them. Germline lookup yields CDR1 WNHNN and CDR2 SYGVQD (reference sequence). The CDR3 length is 12 residues. In DNA, the CDR3 is TGCGCCAGCAGTGAGTCGCGTGAAAAACTGTTTTTT. As protein: CASSESREKLFF.

V gene TRBV18 combines with J gene TRBJ1-2, with D possibly being TRBD1 (6 bases). Trimming removed 3 bases at V and 1 base at J, with 18 bases between. Germline CDR1 is KGHSH and CDR2 is LQKENI. This CDR3 is 17 amino acids long. CDR3 protein: CASSPAAGTTYNYGYTF. The CDR3 bases are TGTGCCAGCTCACCGGCGGCAGGGACAACCTATAACTATGGCTACACCTTC.

The chain is built from TRBV19 and TRBJ2-1; 7 positions agree with TRBD1. The germline V gene encodes CDR1 LNHDA and CDR2 SQIVND (reference sequence). The CDR3 has 17 amino acids. Unmatched junction bases numbered 19, after V lost 8 bases and J lost 6 bases. The chain's CDR3 is CASGGPRGRISGNEQFF. The CDR3 DNA is TGTGCCAGTGGGGGACCAAGGGGGCGCATTTCGGGCAATGAGCAGTTCTTC.

This CDR3 reads CASSALDQGPYGYTF. The CDR3, as DNA: TGCGCCAGCAGCGCCCTAGATCAGGGCCCGTATGGCTACACCTTC. This chain uses TRBV5-1 with TRBJ1-2, with a tentative D call TRBD1 (5 bases). Trimming pared 4 bases from V and 5 bases from J, leaving 18 bases between. Germline CDR1 reads SGHRS; CDR2 reads YFSETQ. This CDR3 has 15 residues.

J is TRBJ1-5 and V is TRBV9; D is unclear. There are 14 residues in the CDR3. V gave up 4 bases and J gave up 5 bases, with 13 bases separating them. Germline CDR1 and CDR2: SGDLS and YYNGEE. The CDR3 here is CASSPHLGDQPQHF. The CDR3 DNA follows: TGTGCCAGCAGCCCCCACCTCGGGGATCAGCCCCAGCATTTT. The entire variable domain, with the rest obtained from reference TRBV9 and TRBJ1-5, is as follows: DSGVTQTPKHLITATGQRVTLRCSPRSGDLSVYWYQQSLDQGLQFLIQYYNGEERAKGNILERFSAQQFPDLHSELNLSSLELGDSALYFCASSPHLGDQPQHFGDGTRLSIL.

V is TRBV6-5 and J is TRBJ1-4; no reliable D call. The CDR3 covers 15 residues. Germline lookup yields CDR1 MNHEY and CDR2 SVGAGI. V gave up 5 bases and J gave up 3 bases, with 13 bases separating them. This CDR3 is CASSRDVEPNEKLFF. DNA of the CDR3: TGTGCCAGCAGTCGCGATGTAGAGCCTAATGAAAAACTGTTTTTT.